This T cell receptor (beta chain) comes out of a study of cytomegalovirus exposure and HLA in healthy donors. The length of the CDR3 is 14 residues. The V end lost 2 bases, the J end lost 3 bases, and 11 bases lay between the germline ends. Per the germline V gene, CDR1 is MNHNY and CDR2 is SVGAGI (reference sequence). The PCR was carried out with 60 Vbeta primers and 13 Jbeta primers. Libraries were prepared by immunoSEQ multiplex PCR; TCRdb keeps only in-frame clonotypes and omits some of them. Of about 170,000 clones listed, 70% to 90% were seen once; the top ten hold approximately 0.8%. This clone has just a few counts. Its target is unknown. Nominally healthy donors were sampled, though unrecorded immune exposures were likely. Study observations and caveats: V- and J-gene trimming in TCR beta was tied to a missense DCLRE1C variant by an analysis performed later. Some V segments could not be told apart, so they were left out, TRBV6-2 and TRBV6-3 among them. Later analysis showed TCR association rates varying by HLA locus, highest for DRB1 and lowest for HLA-C.

Sequencing used PBMCs. This receptor was identified in a woman aged 18-35 years in good health and CMV-seronegative. This chain links TRBV6-6 with TRBJ2-7; possibly TRBD1 for D (5 bases). The CDR3 reads CASSYGQGNYEQYF. The CDR3 nucleotides are TGTGCCAGCAGTTACGGGCAGGGTAACTACGAGCAGTACTTC.